This T cell receptor (beta chain) originates from a study of neoadjuvant anti-PD-1 for oral cavity cancer. Using immunoSEQ multiplex PCR, the repertoire was profiled, and TCRdb retains in-frame clones only, with some absent. The repertoire has about 14,000 clones, 62% of them found once; the top ten carry approximately 2.4%. The CDR3 is made up of 16 amino acids. Germline V lookup: CDR1 SGDLS, CDR2 YYNGEE. V lost 0 bases and J lost 2; bases outside the gene matches: 5. The chain employs TRBV9 and TRBJ2-3, with 8 bases aligning to TRBD2. Material: PBMCs, obtained before nivolumab (anti-PD-1) treatment. The receptor comes from a person aged 40-85 years with oral cavity squamous cell carcinoma. This CDR3 reads CASSVAAGAYTDTQYF. The DNA for the CDR3 is TGTGCCAGCAGCGTAGCAGCGGGGGCCTACACAGATACGCAGTATTTT. Based on the CDR3 plus reference TRBV9 and TRBJ2-3, the full variable domain is DSGVTQTPKHLITATGQRVTLRCSPRSGDLSVYWYQQSLDQGLQFLIQYYNGEERAKGNILERFSAQQFPDLHSELNLSSLELGDSALYFCASSVAAGAYTDTQYFGPGTRLTVL.